The 26 T cell receptor beta chains in this list originate from one sample, sequenced in a study of blood T cell repertoires in COVID-19. Only in-frame clones appear in the TCRdb table, and some are missing; sequencing was by immunoSEQ multiplex PCR. Here the sample spans about 38,000 clones, around 70% being singletons. Sequencing was performed on peripheral blood. These receptor sequences come from a man aged 65-85 years with COVID-19, enrolled during active disease.

This clone has more than one count but fewer than ten. The chain couples TRBV24-1 to TRBJ2-1; 7 nucleotides align to TRBD1. V lost 4 bases to trimming and J lost 0 bases; unmatched junction nucleotides: 11. The V gene's germline CDR1 is KGHDR and CDR2 SFDVKD. The CDR3 spans 18 residues. The CDR3 is CATSDRRQGSPSYNEQFF. As DNA, the CDR3 is TGTGCCACCAGTGACCGTAGACAGGGATCTCCCTCCTACAATGAGCAGTTCTTC.

The chain uses TRBV12-3 or TRBV12-4 and TRBJ2-1, with D possibly being TRBD2 (7 bases). V shed 6 bases and J shed 15 bases, with 15 bases lying between them. This CDR3 has 11 amino acids. CDR3 nucleotides: TGTGCCAGCAGCTTCGGGGGGCCGGGGTTCTTC. This encodes CASSFGGPGFF.

This rearrangement joins TRBV6-5 to TRBJ1-3; 8 positions match TRBD1. V shed 4 bases, J shed 4 bases, and the junction held 9 bases outside the gene matches. This CDR3 is built from 16 residues. From germline, CDR1 is MNHEY and CDR2 SVGAGI. In DNA form, the CDR3 reads TGTGCCAGCAGTTCAGACAGGGGTATGGGCGGAAACACCATATATTTT. This translates into CASSSDRGMGGNTIYF.

The chain uses TRBV12-3 or TRBV12-4 and TRBJ1-6, with TRBD1 as a possible D gene (5 bases). V lost 3 bases to trimming and J lost 14 bases, with 8 bases between them. This CDR3 comprises 11 residues. The DNA of the CDR3 is TGTGCCAGCAGTTTTGGACAAACCCTCCACTTT. As protein: CASSFGQTLHF.

The chain uses TRBV7-2 and TRBJ1-5, with D unresolved. Trimming removed 0 bases at V and 7 bases at J, with 7 bases between. The germline V gene has CDR1 SGHTA and CDR2 FQGNSA. The CDR3 is made up of 13 amino acids. The CDR3 nucleotides are TGTGCCAGCAGCTTAGCTGGCCGACAGCCCCAGCATTTT. As protein: CASSLAGRQPQHF.

This clone was found once. The genes are TRBV5-1 and TRBJ1-2; 9 nucleotides match TRBD1. The ends lost 4 bases at V and 8 bases at J; junction bases unmatched: 12. The CDR3 contains 15 residues. In germline, CDR1 is SGHRS, CDR2 YFSETQ. CDR3 residues: CASSPTGGTAIGYTF. The CDR3 nucleotides read TGCGCCAGCAGCCCGACAGGGGGTACGGCTATAGGCTACACCTTC. Together with reference TRBV5-1 and TRBJ1-2, the CDR3 gives the full variable domain: KAGVTQTPRYLIKTRGQQVTLSCSPISGHRSVSWYQQTPGQGLQFLFEYFSETQRNKGNFPGRFSGRQFSNSRSEMNVSTLELGDSALYLCASSPTGGTAIGYTFGSGTRLTVV.

J is TRBJ2-7 and V is TRBV12-3 or TRBV12-4; tentative D call: TRBD2 (5 bases). Trimming shortened V by 7 bases and J by 6 bases, and 16 bases separated the two germline ends. This CDR3 region has 13 residues. The CDR3 protein is CASMRAPSLEQYF. The CDR3 nucleotides read TGTGCCAGCATGAGGGCCCCATCCCTCGAGCAGTACTTC.

V gene TRBV2 combines with J gene TRBJ1-1, with D possibly being TRBD1 (5 bases). CDR3 length equals 13 residues. Germline CDR1 is SNHLY and CDR2 is FYNNEI. V gave up 7 bases and J gave up 5 bases, with 14 bases separating them. CDR3 coding DNA: TGTGCCAGCACGACGGCCCCAGGGACTGAAGCTTTCTTT. This sequence encodes CASTTAPGTEAFF. The full variable domain, completed using reference TRBV2 and TRBJ1-1, is EPEVTQTPSHQVTQMGQEVILRCVPISNHLYFYWYRQILGQKVEFLVSFYNNEISEKSEIFDDQFSVERPDGSNFTLKIRSTKLEDSAMYFCASTTAPGTEAFFGQGTRLTVV.

Only a few counts were recorded for this clone. The chain is built from TRBV28 and TRBJ1-5; TRBD1 agrees at 12 bases. V shed 3 bases, J shed 6 bases, and the junction held 6 bases outside the gene matches. The CDR3 is made up of 16 amino acids. CDR1 and CDR2 (germline): MDHEN, SYDVKM. DNA for the CDR3: TGTGCCAGCAGTTTCGCGGGACAGGGGGCGGGTCAGCCCCAGCATTTT. This sequence encodes CASSFAGQGAGQPQHF.

This clone was found a few times. The chain employs TRBV7-9 and TRBJ2-3; 7 bases are a match to TRBD1. This CDR3 spans 15 amino acids. V dropped 4 bases and J dropped 4; count of bases not matched to a gene: 8. Per germline, CDR1 SEHNR and CDR2 FQNEAQ (reference sequence). CDR3 nucleotides: TGTGCCAGCAGCTCTAGGGGACAGCCTTCAGATACGCAGTATTTT. It yields the protein CASSSRGQPSDTQYF.

As DNA, the CDR3 is TGCAGCGTTGGTGGTGGGGGACTAGTAGATGAGCAGTTCTTC. Its translation is CSVGGGGLVDEQFF. The rearrangement links TRBV29-1 to TRBJ2-1, with 8 bases matching TRBD2. Germline CDR1 and CDR2: SQVTM and ANQGSEA. CDR3 length: 14 residues. The junction had 10 bases not matched to a gene; V was cut back by 4 bases and J by 8 bases.

This sequence joins TRBV10-3 and TRBJ2-7; 7 nucleotides line up with TRBD2. CDR1 is ENHRY, CDR2 SYGVKD, per germline. The length of the CDR3 is 14 residues. Trimming at V came to 10 bases and at J to 8 bases, leaving 17 bases not matched to a gene. CDR3 amino acids: CATLGEGNSEKQYF. The CDR3 coding sequence is TGTGCCACGTTGGGGGAGGGTAACAGTGAGAAGCAGTACTTC.

The V and J genes are TRBV7-2 and TRBJ2-7; the D gene is possibly TRBD2 (5 bases). This CDR3 spans 14 amino acids. CDR1 and CDR2 from the germline V gene are SGHTA and FQGNSA. The V end lost 4 bases, the J end lost 2 bases, and 12 bases lay between the germline ends. The CDR3 loop is CASSYQTGTYEQYF. Written as DNA, the CDR3 is TGTGCCAGCAGCTACCAGACGGGGACCTACGAGCAGTACTTC.

CDR3 residues: CATSDPDGYTF. CDR3 DNA: TGTGCCACCAGTGACCCGGATGGCTACACCTTC. V and J are TRBV24-1 and TRBJ1-2; D is uncertain. V lost 4 bases and J lost 6, with 5 bases in between. Germline CDR1 reads KGHDR; CDR2 reads SFDVKD. The CDR3 contains 11 residues.

V gene TRBV3-1 (or the pseudogene TRBV3-2) combines with J gene TRBJ2-7, with 8 bases identical to TRBD2. Germline V CDR1 and CDR2: LGHDT, YNNKEL (reference sequence). The ends lost 4 bases at V and 2 bases at J; junction bases unmatched: 4. This CDR3 spans 14 amino acids. CDR3 region: CASSPQGLAYEQYF. The CDR3, as DNA: TGTGCCAGCAGCCCCCAGGGACTAGCCTACGAGCAGTACTTC.

The V and J genes are TRBV5-6 and TRBJ1-3; D not certain. Germline V gene lookup returns CDR1 SGHDT and CDR2 YYEEEE. Trimming removed 3 bases from V and 4 bases from J, with 8 bases in between. The CDR3 is 13 amino acids. The CDR3: CASSSGSGNTIYF. Here the CDR3 DNA reads TGTGCCAGCAGCTCGGGATCCGGAAACACCATATATTTT. Combining the CDR3 with reference TRBV5-6 and TRBJ1-3 gives the whole variable domain DAGVTQSPTHLIKTRGQQVTLRCSPKSGHDTVSWYQQALGQGPQFIFQYYEEEERQRGNFPDRFSGHQFPNYSSELNVNALLLGDSALYLCASSSGSGNTIYFGEGSWLTVV.

The CDR3 loop is CASSEYRGRFSGNTIYF. The CDR3 region has the DNA TGTGCCAGCAGTGAATACAGGGGACGGTTCTCTGGAAACACCATATATTTT. This chain joins TRBV25-1 and TRBJ1-3, with D possibly TRBD1 on 6 matching bases. Per germline, CDR1 MGHDK and CDR2 SYGVNS. The V end lost 0 bases, the J end lost 0 bases, and 12 bases lay between the germline ends. CDR3 length: 17 residues.

The V gene is TRBV5-4, the J gene TRBJ2-1; perhaps TRBD2 as D (6 bases). In germline, CDR1 is SGHNT, CDR2 YYREEE (reference sequence). The V end was cut by 0 bases, the J end by 12 bases, with 16 bases between. CDR3 length equals 14 residues. CDR3 DNA: TGTGCCAGCAGCTTGGAATTTGGAGGCGGGGCGCAGTTCTTC. Translating gives CASSLEFGGGAQFF.

This chain links TRBV10-2 with TRBJ2-1, with D possibly matching TRBD1 (5 bases). CDR1 and CDR2 from the germline V gene are WSHSY and SAAADI. The CDR3 is made up of 15 amino acids. Between the trimmed V and J ends, which lost 3 bases and 10 bases, there was a span of 19 bases. The CDR3 spells CASSEEGASRWEQFF. The DNA of the CDR3 is TGCGCCAGCAGTGAAGAAGGGGCGTCCCGCTGGGAGCAGTTCTTC.

V is TRBV5-4 and J is TRBJ2-5, with a weak D call TRBD1 (5 bases). V lost 0 bases, J lost 13 bases, and 13 bases lay in between. The CDR3 contains 12 residues. Germline CDR1 reads SGHNT; CDR2 reads YYREEE (reference sequence). CDR3 nucleotide sequence: TGTGCCAGCAGCTTGGGGCTAGGGGTTGCGTACTTC. This translates into CASSLGLGVAYF.

The chain combines TRBV18 with TRBJ2-1; 10 positions agree with TRBD2. CDR1 and CDR2 (germline): KGHSH, LQKENI. The V and J ends lost 5 bases and 4 bases, in that order; junction bases with no gene match: 8. There are 16 residues in the CDR3. The CDR3 DNA reads TGTGCCAGCTCATCCCCTAGCGGGGGCACTTACAATGAGCAGTTCTTC. As protein: CASSSPSGGTYNEQFF.

This chain uses TRBV6-2 or TRBV6-3 with TRBJ2-7; D not certain. V was shortened by 5 bases and J by 6 bases, with 20 bases between the two germline ends. The CDR3 runs to 15 residues. From germline, CDR1 is MNHEY and CDR2 SVGEGT. The CDR3 DNA reads TGTGCCAGCAGTGGTCTGGGCAGGTCCACCGCCGAGCAGTACTTC. It encodes CASSGLGRSTAEQYF.

V and J are TRBV9 and TRBJ2-7; D possibly corresponds to TRBD2 (5 bases). Germline V gene data show CDR1 as SGDLS and CDR2 as YYNGEE. The CDR3 extends over 12 amino acids. V lost 4 bases, J lost 3 bases, and 8 bases lay in between. CDR3 protein: CASSTSGYEQYF. Here the CDR3 DNA reads TGTGCCAGCAGCACCAGCGGCTACGAGCAGTACTTC.

The chain carries TRBV24-1 and TRBJ2-3, with D possibly being TRBD1 (6 bases). Trimming shortened V by 8 bases and J by 0 bases, and 11 bases separated the two germline ends. There are 14 residues in the CDR3. Germline V lookup: CDR1 KGHDR, CDR2 SFDVKD. CDR3 residues: CATTGQLSTDTQYF. CDR3 in DNA: TGTGCCACCACAGGACAGCTTAGCACAGATACGCAGTATTTT.

This clone was detected once. CDR3 nucleotide sequence: TGTGCCAGCAGCCAAGCCCTTTCGGGCGAGCAGTACTTC. Protein product: CASSQALSGEQYF. The chain employs TRBV12-3 or TRBV12-4 and TRBJ2-7; D uncertain. This CDR3 is built from 13 residues. Trimming cost V 6 bases and J 6 bases, with 15 bases left between them.

In this sample, this clone turned up once. The chain couples TRBV6-5 to TRBJ2-2; the match to TRBD1 covers 8 bases. CDR1 is MNHEY, CDR2 SVGAGI, per germline. After removal of 2 bases from V and 5 bases from J, the junction contained 7 bases not matched to a gene. CDR3 length equals 16 residues. The CDR3 sequence is CASSYRRQGRTGELFF. The CDR3 DNA sequence: TGTGCCAGCAGTTACCGGAGACAGGGGAGAACCGGGGAGCTGTTTTTT.